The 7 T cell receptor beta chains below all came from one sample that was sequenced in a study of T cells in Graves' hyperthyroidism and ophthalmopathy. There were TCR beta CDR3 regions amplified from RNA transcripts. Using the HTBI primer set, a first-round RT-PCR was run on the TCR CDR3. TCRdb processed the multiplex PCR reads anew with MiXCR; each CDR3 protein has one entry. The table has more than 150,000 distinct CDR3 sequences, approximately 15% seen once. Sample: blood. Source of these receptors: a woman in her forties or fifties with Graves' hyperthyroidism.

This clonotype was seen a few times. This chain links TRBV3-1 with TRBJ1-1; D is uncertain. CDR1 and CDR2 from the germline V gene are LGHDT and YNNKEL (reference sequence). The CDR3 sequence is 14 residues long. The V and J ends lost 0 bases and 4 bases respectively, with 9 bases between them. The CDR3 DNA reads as TGTGCCAGCAGCCAAGATGGGGTGAGCACTGAAGCTTTCTTT. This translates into CASSQDGVSTEAFF.

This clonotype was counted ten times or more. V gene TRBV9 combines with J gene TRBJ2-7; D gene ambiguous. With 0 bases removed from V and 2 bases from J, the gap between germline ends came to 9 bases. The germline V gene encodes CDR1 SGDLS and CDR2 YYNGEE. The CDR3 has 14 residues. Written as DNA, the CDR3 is TGTGCCAGCAGCGTAGATGTTTACGCCTACGAGCAGTACTTC. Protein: CASSVDVYAYEQYF. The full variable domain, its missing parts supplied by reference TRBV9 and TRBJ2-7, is DSGVTQTPKHLITATGQRVTLRCSPRSGDLSVYWYQQSLDQGLQFLIQYYNGEERAKGNILERFSAQQFPDLHSELNLSSLELGDSALYFCASSVDVYAYEQYFGPGTRLTVT.

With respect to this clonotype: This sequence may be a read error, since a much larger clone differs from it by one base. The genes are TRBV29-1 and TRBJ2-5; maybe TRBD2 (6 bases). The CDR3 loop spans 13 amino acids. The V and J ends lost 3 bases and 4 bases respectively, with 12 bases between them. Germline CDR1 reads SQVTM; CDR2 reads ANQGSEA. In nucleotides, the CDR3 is TGCAGCGTTGATGGGGGGACCCGAGAGACCCAGTACTTC. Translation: CSVDGGTRETQYF.

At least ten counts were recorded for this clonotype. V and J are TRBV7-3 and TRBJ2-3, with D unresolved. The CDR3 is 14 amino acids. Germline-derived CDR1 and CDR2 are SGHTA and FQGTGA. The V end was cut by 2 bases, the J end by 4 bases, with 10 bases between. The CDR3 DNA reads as TGTGCCAGCAGCTTAGGTGGTAGTTCAGATACGCAGTATTTT. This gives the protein CASSLGGSSDTQYF.

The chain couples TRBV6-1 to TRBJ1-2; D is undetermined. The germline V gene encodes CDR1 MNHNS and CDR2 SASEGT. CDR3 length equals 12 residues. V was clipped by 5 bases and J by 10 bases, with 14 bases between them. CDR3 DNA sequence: TGTGCCAGCAGTCCCACAGCCTATAACTACACCTTC. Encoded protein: CASSPTAYNYTF.

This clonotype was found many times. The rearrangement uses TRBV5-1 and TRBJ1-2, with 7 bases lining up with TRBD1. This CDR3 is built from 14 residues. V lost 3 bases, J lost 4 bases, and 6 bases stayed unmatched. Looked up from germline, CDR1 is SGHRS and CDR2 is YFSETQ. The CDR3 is CASSSGQVSYGYTF. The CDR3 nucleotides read TGCGCCAGCAGCTCAGGACAGGTTAGCTATGGCTACACCTTC.

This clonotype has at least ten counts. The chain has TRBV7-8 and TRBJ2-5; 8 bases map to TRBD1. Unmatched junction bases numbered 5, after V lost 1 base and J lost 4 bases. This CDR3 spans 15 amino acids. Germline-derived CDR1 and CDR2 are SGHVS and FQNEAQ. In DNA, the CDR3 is TGTGCCAGCAGCTTAGAACTCAGGGGGCGAGAGACCCAGTACTTC. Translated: CASSLELRGRETQYF.